Reported below is one T cell receptor (beta chain). This CDR3 has 14 amino acids. From germline, CDR1 is PRHDT and CDR2 FYEKMQ (reference sequence). The ends were cut back, 6 bases at V and 5 bases at J, with 15 bases in the middle. The authors ran a second PCR of roughly 6 to 12 cycles using a sample-barcoded 5' primer and a J-beta primer mix. TCRdb re-called the 5' RACE reads with MiXCR, one entry per CDR3 protein. The table includes about 900,000 distinct CDR3 sequences, around 48% detected once. The data belong to a study of blood T cells in healthy people across ages. This TCR was sampled from a man aged 25-45 years in good health. This chain uses TRBV13 with TRBJ2-3; D gene uncertain. The sequenced material came from blood. CDR3 sequence: CASSSTTAGDTQYF. As DNA, the CDR3 is TGTGCCAGCAGTTCTACTACCGCCGGAGATACGCAGTATTTT.